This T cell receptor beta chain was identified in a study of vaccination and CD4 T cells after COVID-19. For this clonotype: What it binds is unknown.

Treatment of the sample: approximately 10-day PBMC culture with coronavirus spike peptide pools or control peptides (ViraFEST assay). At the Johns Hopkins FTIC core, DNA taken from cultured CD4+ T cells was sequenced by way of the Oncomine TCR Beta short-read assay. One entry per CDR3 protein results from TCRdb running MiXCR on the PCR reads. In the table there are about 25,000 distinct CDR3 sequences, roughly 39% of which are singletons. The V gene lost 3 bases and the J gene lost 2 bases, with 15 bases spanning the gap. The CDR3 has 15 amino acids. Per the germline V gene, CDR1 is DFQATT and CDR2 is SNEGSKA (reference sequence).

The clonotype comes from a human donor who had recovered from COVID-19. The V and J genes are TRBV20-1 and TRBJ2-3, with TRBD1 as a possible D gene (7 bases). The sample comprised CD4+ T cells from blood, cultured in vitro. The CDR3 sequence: CSASQPRGDTDTQYF. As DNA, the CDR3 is TGCAGTGCTAGTCAACCCAGGGGGGACACAGATACGCAGTATTTT.